What follows are 27 T cell receptor beta chains derived from one specimen sequenced in a study of T-cell reconstitution after alpha-beta-depleted transplantation in children. Unique molecular identifiers were built into the TCRbeta library. Via MiXCR, TCRdb re-called the PCR reads, giving one row per CDR3 protein. This sample yields around 250,000 distinct CDR3 sequences, of which approximately 8.9% are seen a single time; 5% to 7% belongs to the top ten. The sequencing here drew on PBMCs, mostly from graft donor cells, taken 180 days after TCRalphabeta/CD19-depleted stem cell transplant. These TCRs come from a male patient under 18 who had a stem cell transplant for acute lymphoblastic leukemia, so the T cells may come from the graft donor.

This clonotype was recorded many times. This chain links TRBV25-1 with TRBJ2-5; the D gene is possibly TRBD2 (6 bases). The germline V gene has CDR1 MGHDK and CDR2 SYGVNS. V was clipped by 6 bases and J by 5 bases, with 16 bases between them. This CDR3 has 14 amino acids. The CDR3 bases are TGTGCCAGCAGCCGACATGGCGCGGGGGAGACCCAGTACTTC. Translated: CASSRHGAGETQYF.

This clonotype was detected many times. The V call is TRBV12-3 or TRBV12-4, the J call TRBJ2-1; no clear D gene. There are 14 residues in the CDR3. With 3 bases removed from V and 6 bases from J, the gap between germline ends came to 12 bases. The CDR3 nucleotides read TGTGCCAGCAGTTTCCTTGATTCGGGCAATGAGCAGTTCTTC. Protein sequence: CASSFLDSGNEQFF.

This clonotype has ten or more counts. The chain is built from TRBV9 and TRBJ2-2; no firm D call. The germline V and J ends were trimmed by 4 bases and 6 bases, with 19 bases remaining between them. Looked up from germline, CDR1 is SGDLS and CDR2 is YYNGEE. The CDR3 runs to 16 residues. CDR3 sequence: CASSIRPPPTAGELFF. Written as DNA, the CDR3 is TGTGCCAGCAGCATCCGACCACCACCAACCGCCGGGGAGCTGTTTTTT. Based on the CDR3 plus reference TRBV9 and TRBJ2-2, the full variable domain is DSGVTQTPKHLITATGQRVTLRCSPRSGDLSVYWYQQSLDQGLQFLIQYYNGEERAKGNILERFSAQQFPDLHSELNLSSLELGDSALYFCASSIRPPPTAGELFFGEGSRLTVL.

This clonotype has only a few counts. CDR3 bases: TGCGCCAGCAGTGCGGGACAGAACACCGGGGAGCTGTTTTTT. This encodes CASSAGQNTGELFF. This rearrangement joins TRBV10-2 to TRBJ2-2; D is possibly TRBD1 (6 bases). Deletions cut 4 bases from V and 1 base from J, with 7 bases between. The CDR3 totals 14 residues. Germline V gives CDR1 WSHSY, CDR2 SAAADI.

J is TRBJ2-5 and V is TRBV15; D is uncertain. V was clipped by 5 bases and J by 2 bases, with 12 bases between them. CDR3 length equals 14 residues. Germline V gene lookup returns CDR1 LNHNV and CDR2 YYDKDF (reference sequence). This chain's CDR3 is CATSPWAVQETQYF. The CDR3 nucleotides read TGTGCCACCAGCCCTTGGGCGGTACAAGAGACCCAGTACTTC.

This clonotype came up many times. V usage is TRBV12-3 or TRBV12-4 and J usage is TRBJ2-3; weak D call: TRBD1 (5 bases). The CDR3 is 14 residues long. With 6 bases removed from V and 10 bases from J, the gap between germline ends came to 20 bases. Here the CDR3 DNA reads TGTGCCAGCAGATCGCAGGGTCCCAGCCCCGCGCAGTATTTT. Translation gives CASRSQGPSPAQYF.

In its sample, this clonotype was seen many times. V and J are TRBV6-1 and TRBJ1-5, with D perhaps TRBD1 (5 bases). The ends were cut back, 3 bases at V and 2 bases at J, with 11 bases in the middle. Germline loops: CDR1 MNHNS, CDR2 SASEGT. This CDR3 has 15 residues. This CDR3 is CASSEAGSGNQPQHF. CDR3 DNA: TGTGCCAGCAGTGAGGCAGGGAGCGGCAATCAGCCCCAGCATTTT.

This clonotype appeared a few times. V and J are TRBV28 and TRBJ2-2; 8 nucleotides agree with TRBD1. The germline CDR1 and CDR2 sequences are MDHEN and SYDVKM. Trimming at V came to 7 bases and at J to 3 bases, leaving 13 bases not matched to a gene. This CDR3 has 17 residues. CDR3 residues: CASKGARGLRDTGELFF. In DNA form, the CDR3 reads TGTGCCAGCAAGGGGGCCAGGGGGCTCCGGGACACCGGGGAGCTGTTTTTT. The full variable domain, in which reference TRBV28 and TRBJ2-2 provide the parts outside the CDR3, is DVKVTQSSRYLVKRTGEKVFLECVQDMDHENMFWYRQDPGLGLRLIYFSYDVKMKEKGDIPEGYSVSREKKERFSLILESASTNQTSMYLCASKGARGLRDTGELFFGEGSRLTVL.

This clonotype was detected many times. This chain joins TRBV20-1 and TRBJ2-7; perhaps D is TRBD1 or TRBD2 (6 bases each). Trimming stripped 7 bases from V and 5 bases from J, with 15 bases between. The CDR3 spans 12 residues. CDR1 DFQATT and CDR2 SNEGSKA come from the germline V gene (reference sequence). CDR3 protein: CSVNREVNEQYF. The CDR3 nucleotides are TGCAGTGTGAACAGGGAGGTGAACGAGCAGTACTTC.

This clonotype was counted once. This may be a read error, as it is one base from a much larger clone. This rearrangement joins TRBV7-8 to TRBJ2-6; 7 bases are a match to TRBD2. Germline CDR1 SGHVS, CDR2 FQNEAQ. With 2 bases clipped from V and 6 bases from J, the junction kept 10 bases outside the gene matches. This CDR3 comprises 17 residues. The CDR3 reads CASSLRVPGGAANVLTF. CDR3 bases: TGTGCCAGCAGCTTAAGGGTCCCGGGGGGTGCGGCCAACGTCCTGACTTTC.

This clonotype was counted only a few times. This rearrangement joins TRBV4-2 to TRBJ2-7; 7 nucleotides align to TRBD1. This CDR3 is built from 15 residues. With V trimmed by 4 bases and J by 4 bases, 10 bases remained unmatched. CDR1 LGHNA and CDR2 YNFKEQ come from the germline V gene. The CDR3 region is CASSLELGQLYEQYF. The CDR3 DNA sequence: TGTGCCAGCAGCCTCGAATTGGGACAGTTGTACGAGCAGTACTTC.

This clonotype has at least ten counts. The J gene is TRBJ2-1, the V gene TRBV6-2 or TRBV6-3; the D gene could be TRBD1 or TRBD2 (6 bases each). The CDR3 has 16 amino acids. Per germline, CDR1 MNHEY and CDR2 SVGEGT. The germline V and J ends were trimmed by 7 bases and 9 bases, with 25 bases remaining between them. CDR3 sequence (DNA): TGTGCCAGCACTAAGAGGGGCCAGGTAGGGGGGATTGAGCAGTTCTTC. Translated, it gives CASTKRGQVGGIEQFF.

In the case of this clonotype: A much more abundant neighbour one base away suggests this may be a read error. Since no conserved phenylalanine or tryptophan closes the CDR3, a read error is the likely cause. V gene TRBV20-1 combines with J gene TRBJ2-5; the D gene is possibly TRBD1 (6 bases). This CDR3 comprises 14 residues. Germline V CDR1 and CDR2: DFQATT, SNEGSKA (reference sequence). V was pared by 0 bases and J by 2 bases, with 10 bases between. The CDR3 loop reads CSARDGGRQETQYL. In DNA, the CDR3 is TGCAGTGCTAGAGATGGGGGCCGACAAGAGACCCAGTACCTC.

Many counts were recorded for this clonotype. This rearrangement joins TRBV18 to TRBJ2-5; D possibly corresponds to TRBD2 (5 bases). Germline-derived CDR1 and CDR2 are KGHSH and LQKENI. V lost 4 bases and J 5 bases, leaving 11 bases between the germline ends. The CDR3 has 13 residues. CDR3 residues: CASSLLPGETQYF. In nucleotides, the CDR3 is TGTGCCAGCTCACTACTACCGGGGGAGACCCAGTACTTC.

This clonotype was seen ten or more times. The genes are TRBV27 and TRBJ1-2; 7 bases agree with TRBD1. The germline V gene encodes CDR1 MNHEY and CDR2 SMNVEV (reference sequence). V lost 2 bases to trimming and J lost 3 bases; unmatched junction nucleotides: 6. The CDR3 length is 15 residues. CDR3 amino acids: CASSLSWDSYYGYTF. DNA for the CDR3: TGTGCCAGCAGTTTAAGTTGGGACAGCTACTATGGCTACACCTTC.

This clonotype appeared many times. The chain is built from TRBV6-5 and TRBJ2-1; the D is unclear. The germline gives CDR1 MNHEY, CDR2 SVGAGI. There are 14 residues in the CDR3. V dropped 5 bases and J dropped 0 bases, with 8 bases sitting between them. The CDR3 nucleotides read TGTGCCAGCAGTATGGATAGCTCCTACAATGAGCAGTTCTTC. This encodes CASSMDSSYNEQFF.

This clonotype occurred a few times. This sequence joins TRBV27 and TRBJ2-3, with D tentatively TRBD2 (6 bases). The CDR3 runs 15 residues. Trimming shortened V by 1 base and J by 5 bases, and 13 bases separated the two germline ends. Germline values: CDR1 MNHEY, CDR2 SMNVEV (reference sequence). CDR3 sequence reads: CASSLLIGRGDTQYF. The CDR3 nucleotides read TGTGCCAGCAGTTTATTGATCGGGAGAGGAGATACGCAGTATTTT.

This clonotype was counted many times. The chain joins TRBV4-1 to TRBJ2-2; D is undetermined. The CDR3 sequence is 11 residues long. V was pared by 3 bases and J by 7 bases, with 3 bases between. CDR1 and CDR2 from the germline V gene are MGHRA and YSYEKL. The DNA of the CDR3 is TGCGCCAGCAGCCATGTCGGGGAGCTGTTTTTT. Its protein is CASSHVGELFF.

This clonotype was observed at least ten times. The chain has TRBV12-3 or TRBV12-4 and TRBJ1-6; D is uncertain. With 1 base removed from V and 7 bases from J, the gap between germline ends came to 14 bases. The CDR3 runs to 16 residues. CDR3 loop: CASSLVGGGPNSPLHF. CDR3 DNA sequence: TGTGCCAGCAGTTTAGTGGGTGGAGGTCCGAATTCACCCCTCCACTTT.

Many counts were recorded for this clonotype. The chain has TRBV11-2 and TRBJ2-1, with 7 bases aligning to TRBD2. CDR3 length: 13 residues. The trim removed 1 base at V and 15 bases at J, leaving 9 bases unmatched. Germline values: CDR1 SGHAT, CDR2 FQNNGV. DNA for the CDR3: TGTGCCAGCAGCTTAGGAAGCGGGAATCAGTGGTTCTTC. Its translation is CASSLGSGNQWFF.

This clonotype has ten or more counts. This chain joins TRBV12-3 or TRBV12-4 and TRBJ2-2; no definite D call. V gave up 6 bases and J gave up 2 bases, with 16 bases separating them. The CDR3 runs 16 residues. CDR3 bases: TGTGCCAGCAGAGCGAATTTTGGCTTAAACACCGGGGAGCTGTTTTTT. The encoded protein is CASRANFGLNTGELFF.

This clonotype was seen more than once but under ten times. This chain connects TRBV19 to TRBJ2-1; 8 nucleotides line up with TRBD2. Losses at the gene ends were 0 bases for V and 4 bases for J; bases not matched to a gene: 8. Germline V CDR1 and CDR2: LNHDA, SQIVND (reference sequence). This CDR3 is 17 amino acids long. CDR3 nucleotide sequence: TGTGCCAGTAGTATAGATGCTAGCGGGCCCTTTTACAATGAGCAGTTCTTC. This sequence encodes CASSIDASGPFYNEQFF.

The chain joins TRBV4-2 to TRBJ2-7, with no clear D. V was pared by 0 bases and J by 1 base, with 10 bases between. Germline lookup yields CDR1 LGHNA and CDR2 YNFKEQ. The CDR3 runs to 15 residues. As DNA, the CDR3 is TGTGCCAGCAGCCAAGAACACCTCGGGTCCTACGAGCAGTACTTC. It translates to CASSQEHLGSYEQYF.

In this sample, this clonotype turned up many times. V usage is TRBV6-2 or TRBV6-3 and J usage is TRBJ1-5; TRBD1 is a possible D gene (5 bases). This CDR3 has 15 amino acids. The V end lost 6 bases, the J end lost 3 bases, and 15 bases lay between the germline ends. The germline gives CDR1 MNHEY, CDR2 SVGEGT. The CDR3 region is CASRQRGVFNQPQHF. CDR3 bases: TGTGCCAGCAGGCAGAGGGGAGTCTTCAATCAGCCCCAGCATTTT.

Remarks on this clonotype: This sequence may be a read error, since a much larger clone differs from it by one base. This chain links TRBV20-1 with TRBJ1-5; 10 bases are a match to TRBD1. V lost 4 bases and J lost 5; bases outside the gene matches: 5. Germline V gives CDR1 DFQATT, CDR2 SNEGSKA (reference sequence). The CDR3 length is 14 residues. CDR3 nucleotides: TGCAGTGCTATCGGACAGGGGGACGATCAGCCCCAGCATTTT. It encodes CSAIGQGDDQPQHF.

This clonotype occurred many times. The V gene is TRBV4-2, the J gene TRBJ2-5; D call uncertain. CDR3 length equals 11 residues. V was clipped by 1 base and J by 7 bases, with 4 bases between them. Germline CDR1 reads LGHNA; CDR2 reads YNFKEQ. CDR3 loop: CASSQGRTQYF. CDR3 nucleotides: TGTGCCAGCAGCCAAGGAAGGACCCAGTACTTC.

This clonotype was seen at least ten times. This rearrangement joins TRBV7-2 to TRBJ2-3; maybe TRBD2 (6 bases). This CDR3 is 16 amino acids long. V dropped 0 bases and J dropped 6 bases, with 16 bases sitting between them. In germline, CDR1 is SGHTA, CDR2 FQGNSA. CDR3 region: CASSLAASASRDTQYF. CDR3 coding DNA: TGTGCCAGCAGCTTAGCGGCTAGCGCTTCAAGGGATACGCAGTATTTT.